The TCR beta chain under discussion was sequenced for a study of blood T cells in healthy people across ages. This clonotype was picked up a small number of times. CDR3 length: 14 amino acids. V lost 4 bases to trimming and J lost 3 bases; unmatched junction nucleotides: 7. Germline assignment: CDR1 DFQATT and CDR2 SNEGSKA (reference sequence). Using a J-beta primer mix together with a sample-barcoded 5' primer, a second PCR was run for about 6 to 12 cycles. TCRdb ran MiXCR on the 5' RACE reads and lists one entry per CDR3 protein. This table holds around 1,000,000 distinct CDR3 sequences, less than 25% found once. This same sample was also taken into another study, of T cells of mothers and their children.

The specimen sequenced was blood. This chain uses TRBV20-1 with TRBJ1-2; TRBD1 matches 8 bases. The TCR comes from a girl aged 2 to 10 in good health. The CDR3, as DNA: TGCAGTGCTAATCCACAGGGGGAGTACTATGGCTACACCTTC. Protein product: CSANPQGEYYGYTF.